Below, 9 T cell receptor beta chains from the same sample are listed, as sequenced in a study of cytomegalovirus exposure and HLA in healthy donors. PCR used 60 Vbeta primers and 13 Jbeta primers. The data were produced by immunoSEQ multiplex PCR, yet TCRdb's version contains in-frame clones alone and is incomplete. Of about 160,000 clones listed, 65% to 85% were seen once; the top ten hold under 1.5%. Sequencing was carried out using PBMCs. The receptors come from a man aged 50 or older in good health and CMV-seropositive.

The V and J genes are TRBV2 and TRBJ2-5; D is perhaps TRBD1 (5 bases). Trimming stripped 4 bases from V and 2 bases from J, with 11 bases between. CDR3 length: 14 amino acids. Germline V lookup: CDR1 SNHLY, CDR2 FYNNEI. The CDR3 DNA reads TGTGCCAGCAGTGTCGCGACAGCTCAAGAGACCCAGTACTTC. Its translation is CASSVATAQETQYF.

The V and J genes are TRBV2 and TRBJ1-1, with D unclear. The V and J ends lost 4 bases and 3 bases respectively, with 9 bases between them. The V gene's germline CDR1 is SNHLY and CDR2 FYNNEI. The CDR3 is 13 amino acids. The CDR3 here is CASSGQIYTEAFF. The CDR3 coding sequence is TGTGCCAGCAGTGGTCAGATCTACACTGAAGCTTTCTTT. The full variable domain, in which reference TRBV2 and TRBJ1-1 provide the parts outside the CDR3, is EPEVTQTPSHQVTQMGQEVILRCVPISNHLYFYWYRQILGQKVEFLVSFYNNEISEKSEIFDDQFSVERPDGSNFTLKIRSTKLEDSAMYFCASSGQIYTEAFFGQGTRLTVV.

This chain uses TRBV19 with TRBJ2-5; D is perhaps TRBD2 (5 bases). With 3 bases removed from V and 4 bases from J, the gap between germline ends came to 15 bases. This CDR3 has 15 residues. Looked up from germline, CDR1 is LNHDA and CDR2 is SQIVND (reference sequence). CDR3 in DNA: TGTGCCAGTAGTATTGCGGGTTCGACCGGAGAGACCCAGTACTTC. Amino acid sequence: CASSIAGSTGETQYF. Based on the CDR3 plus reference TRBV19 and TRBJ2-5, the full variable domain is DGGITQSPKYLFRKEGQNVTLSCEQNLNHDAMYWYRQDPGQGLRLIYYSQIVNDFQKGDIAEGYSVSREKKESFPLTVTSAQKNPTAFYLCASSIAGSTGETQYFGPGTRLLVL.

The J gene is TRBJ1-2, the V gene TRBV5-1; tentative D call: TRBD1 (5 bases). Trimming shortened V by 0 bases and J by 8 bases, and 11 bases separated the two germline ends. Germline V gene lookup returns CDR1 SGHRS and CDR2 YFSETQ. CDR3 length: 13 residues. CDR3 in amino acids: CASSLGQGDGYTF. The DNA of the CDR3 is TGCGCCAGCAGCTTGGGGCAGGGCGACGGCTACACCTTC.

This sequence joins TRBV29-1 and TRBJ2-1, with TRBD2 identical over 7 bases. V shed 3 bases, J shed 4 bases, and the junction held 6 bases outside the gene matches. This CDR3 has 14 amino acids. The germline gives CDR1 SQVTM, CDR2 ANQGSEA. This chain's CDR3 is CSVEGRGFYNEQFF. The CDR3 DNA reads TGCAGCGTTGAGGGGCGGGGGTTTTACAATGAGCAGTTCTTC.

This clone has more than one count but fewer than ten. The rearrangement links TRBV7-6 to TRBJ2-1; TRBD2 might be the D (5 bases). The CDR3 has 14 amino acids. CDR1 is SGHVS, CDR2 FNYEAQ, per germline. Trimming removed 5 bases from V and 9 bases from J, with 17 bases in between. The CDR3 DNA is TGTGCCAGCAGCCCCGTCGGGCCACTAGGTGAGCAGTTCTTC. It encodes CASSPVGPLGEQFF.

The chain's CDR3 is CASSQAGRGDYGYTF. The CDR3 DNA follows: TGCGCCAGCAGCCAAGCAGGGAGGGGGGACTATGGCTACACCTTC. This chain joins TRBV4-1 and TRBJ1-2; maybe TRBD1 (6 bases). Germline loops: CDR1 MGHRA, CDR2 YSYEKL. V shed 1 base and J shed 3 bases, with 12 bases lying between them. The CDR3 is made up of 15 amino acids.

The chain joins TRBV5-6 to TRBJ2-7, with a tentative D call TRBD2 (5 bases). The V gene lost 2 bases and the J gene lost 5 bases, with 17 bases spanning the gap. Germline V gene sequence: CDR1 SGHDT, CDR2 YYEEEE. The CDR3 is made up of 15 amino acids. For the CDR3, the DNA is TGTGCCAGCAGCTTCTTTGGCCGGGATTGGGACGAGCAGTACTTC. Amino acid sequence: CASSFFGRDWDEQYF.

The V call is TRBV11-2, the J call TRBJ2-1; 7 positions match TRBD2. CDR1 and CDR2 from the germline V gene are SGHAT and FQNNGV. V was clipped by 5 bases and J by 5 bases; unmatched bases: 9. This CDR3 spans 15 amino acids. The CDR3, as DNA: TGTGCCAGCAGCCGACTAGTTGGGGGGGACAATGAGCAGTTCTTC. Translating gives CASSRLVGGDNEQFF.